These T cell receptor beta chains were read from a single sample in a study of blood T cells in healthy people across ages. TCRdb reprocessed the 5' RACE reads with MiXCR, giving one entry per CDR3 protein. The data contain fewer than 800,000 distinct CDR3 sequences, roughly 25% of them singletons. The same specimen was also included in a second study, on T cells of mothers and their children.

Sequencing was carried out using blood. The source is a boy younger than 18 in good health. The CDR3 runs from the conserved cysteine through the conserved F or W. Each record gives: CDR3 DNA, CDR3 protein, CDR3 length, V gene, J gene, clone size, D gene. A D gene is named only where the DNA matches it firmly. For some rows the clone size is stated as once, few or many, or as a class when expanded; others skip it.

TGCGCCAGCAGCCAAGACCTACGGAACACTGAAGCTTTCTTT,CASSQDLRNTEAFF,14,TRBV4-1,TRBJ1-1,few,-
TGTGCCAGCAGCCAAATCTATGAAGAAGAGACCCAGTACTTC,CASSQIYEEETQYF,14,TRBV3-1,TRBJ2-5,-,-
TGTGCCAGCAGCTCACACGGGGACAGGGGCACAGATACGCAGTATTTT,CASSSHGDRGTDTQYF,16,TRBV7-9,TRBJ2-3,-,TRBD1
TGTGCCAGCAGCCAACAGTTCCAACAGGGTTGGGACAATGAGCAGTTCTTC,CASSQQFQQGWDNEQFF,17,TRBV3-1,TRBJ2-1,-,-
TGTGCCAGCAGTGAAAGGGGCAGGGGGGAGGCCAAAAACATTCAGTACTTC,CASSERGRGEAKNIQYF,17,TRBV25-1,TRBJ2-4,-,-
TGCAGTACTGGGACTAGCGGGAGCACAGATACGCAGTATTTT,CSTGTSGSTDTQYF,14,TRBV20-1,TRBJ2-3,-,TRBD2
TGTGCCAGCAGTTTATCCCCAGCGGGCCGGAACATTCAGTACTTC,CASSLSPAGRNIQYF,15,TRBV12-3/TRBV12-4,TRBJ2-4,-,-
TGTGCCAGCAGTCCCGGGACAGGGTATGGGGCCAACGTCCTGACTTTC,CASSPGTGYGANVLTF,16,TRBV6-4,TRBJ2-6,few,TRBD1
TGTGCCAGTAGCCGAGGACAGACCCTCAATGAGCAGTTCTTC,CASSRGQTLNEQFF,14,TRBV28,TRBJ2-1,-,-
TGTGCCAGCAGCTTAGTGATTGCGGATTACATGAACACTGAAGCTTTCTTT,CASSLVIADYMNTEAFF,17,TRBV11-2,TRBJ1-1,-,-
TGTGCTAGCAGCTTTAGAACGGGAGGTACCGGGGAGCTGTTTTTT,CASSFRTGGTGELFF,15,TRBV7-7,TRBJ2-2,many,TRBD2
TGCAGTGCCCAAGGACTAGCGGGAGGTCCACTTGGCAATGAGCAGTTCTTC,CSAQGLAGGPLGNEQFF,17,TRBV20-1,TRBJ2-1,few,TRBD2
TGCAGCGTACAGGGGTTATATGAAAAACTGTTTTTT,CSVQGLYEKLFF,12,TRBV29-1,TRBJ1-4,-,TRBD1
TGTGCGGCGGGGTCCCGCGACGAAAAACTGTTTTTT,CAAGSRDEKLFF,12,TRBV6-5,TRBJ1-4,-,-
TGTGCCAGCAGTTCGACGGGGGCGGATGGAAAACTGTTTTTT,CASSSTGADGKLFF,14,TRBV7-9,TRBJ1-4,-,-
TGCAGTGCTCCTTCTACCGAGCGGGAGAACAATGAGCAGTTCTTC,CSAPSTERENNEQFF,15,TRBV20-1,TRBJ2-1,-,TRBD2
TGTGCCAGCAGTGAAGTCGGTGGCTACGAGCAGCACTTC,CASSEVGGYEQHF,13,TRBV25-1,TRBJ2-1,-,-
TGTGCCACCCCAGTGAGGGACAGTCTCTCCTATAATTCACCCCTCCACTTT,CATPVRDSLSYNSPLHF,17,TRBV6-4,TRBJ1-6,-,TRBD1
TGTGCCAGCAGCCGGACAGGAATCCAAATGAACACTGAAGCTTTCTTT,CASSRTGIQMNTEAFF,16,TRBV5-5,TRBJ1-1,few,TRBD1
TGTGCCAGCAGTTTTGGGAGCGTTAATAACTATGGCTACACCTTC,CASSFGSVNNYGYTF,15,TRBV12-3/TRBV12-4,TRBJ1-2,-,-
TGTGCCAGCAGCAAAGCATATCCCAGGCTCCCGCTAAATGAGCAGTTCTTC,CASSKAYPRLPLNEQFF,17,TRBV21-1,TRBJ2-1,few,-
TGTGCCAGCAGTGAAGGGGTAGAAAAACTGTTTTTT,CASSEGVEKLFF,12,TRBV25-1,TRBJ1-4,-,-
TGTGCCAGCAGCCCTATATTTGCTAGCGGGGTGTACCAAGAGACCCAGTACTTC,CASSPIFASGVYQETQYF,18,TRBV11-2,TRBJ2-5,-,TRBD2
TGCAGCGTTCCCACTTCTGGGGGCGGCTATGGCTACACCTTC,CSVPTSGGGYGYTF,14,TRBV29-1,TRBJ1-2,-,-
TGTGCTAGTGGACCCACCCGACTAGCCCTTTGGGCGGATGAGCAGTTCTTC,CASGPTRLALWADEQFF,17,TRBV12-5,TRBJ2-1,few,TRBD2
TGCAGCGTTGAATGGGCGACTAGCGGGAGGGGAGATACGCAGTATTTT,CSVEWATSGRGDTQYF,16,TRBV29-1,TRBJ2-3,-,TRBD2
TGTGCCAGCAGCCCCTCGGGACAGGCCTATGGCTACACCTTC,CASSPSGQAYGYTF,14,TRBV5-6,TRBJ1-2,once,TRBD1
TGTGCCAGCAGCCAATTATCGGGTAACGGAAAGTTGTATGGCTACACCTTC,CASSQLSGNGKLYGYTF,17,TRBV3-1,TRBJ1-2,-,-
TGTGCCAGCAGGGGGACAGCTCCGGGTGGCTACACCTTC,CASRGTAPGGYTF,13,TRBV6-5,TRBJ1-2,-,TRBD1
TGTGCCAGCAGCTCACAAGGGACGAACGAGCAGTACTTC,CASSSQGTNEQYF,13,TRBV11-3,TRBJ2-7,-,-
TGTGCCAGCAGCCCCGAGGGCAGAAAACTGTTTTTT,CASSPEGRKLFF,12,TRBV7-9,TRBJ1-4,few,-
TGTGCCAGCAGCTTATTAGGAGGGGCCGGGGAGCTGTTTTTT,CASSLLGGAGELFF,14,TRBV5-6,TRBJ2-2,once,-
TGTGCCAGTACTGAGGGGGGTAAAGAGACCCAGTACTTC,CASTEGGKETQYF,13,TRBV19,TRBJ2-5,-,-
TGTGCCAGCAGCCCGTACGACGTGGACCCTGAAGCTTTCTTT,CASSPYDVDPEAFF,14,TRBV7-9,TRBJ1-1,-,-
TGTGCCAGCAGCTCGGGACGGAGCGGAGAGACCCAGTACTTC,CASSSGRSGETQYF,14,TRBV5-6,TRBJ2-5,few,-
TGCGCCAGCAGCCAAGTAGGAAGTACTGGCTATGGCTACACCTTC,CASSQVGSTGYGYTF,15,TRBV4-1,TRBJ1-2,few,-
TGCGCCAGCAGCCGCGGGCGGAGCACTGAAGCTTTCTTT,CASSRGRSTEAFF,13,TRBV5-1,TRBJ1-1,-,-
TGTGCCAGCAGCTCCCTCGGTCCAGATACGCAGTATTTT,CASSSLGPDTQYF,13,TRBV7-2,TRBJ2-3,few,-
TGTGCCAGCAGCAGGGACAAGTACCAAGAGACCCAGTACTTC,CASSRDKYQETQYF,14,TRBV7-3,TRBJ2-5,-,-
TGCGCCAGCAGCCAACCATTACTAGCGCCGAGCTCCTACAATGAGCAGTTCTTC,CASSQPLLAPSSYNEQFF,18,TRBV4-1,TRBJ2-1,-,TRBD2
TGCGCCAGCAGCCAAGATCGGGCCCTTAGGGGAGCTTTCTTT,CASSQDRALRGAFF,14,TRBV4-3,TRBJ1-1,-,-
TGTGCCAGCAGAGAGACAGGATACTCCTACGAGCAGTACTTC,CASRETGYSYEQYF,14,TRBV2,TRBJ2-7,few,-
TGTGCCAGCAGCTGGGGGGGGCGAGGGACTGAAGCTTTCTTT,CASSWGGRGTEAFF,14,TRBV28,TRBJ1-1,-,-
TGTGCCAGCAGTGATGGACAGGGAAGATTCTCTGGGGCCAACGTCCTGACTTTC,CASSDGQGRFSGANVLTF,18,TRBV28,TRBJ2-6,-,TRBD1
TGCAGCGCGACGGGGAGCCAAAGCGGAGAGACCCAGTACTTC,CSATGSQSGETQYF,14,TRBV29-1,TRBJ2-5,-,-
TGTGCCAGCTCACCCAAGACAGGGAGCTCCTACGAGCAGTACTTC,CASSPKTGSSYEQYF,15,TRBV18,TRBJ2-7,-,TRBD1
TGTGCTAGCAGCGCCGACTATGGGACCCAGTACTTC,CASSADYGTQYF,12,TRBV7-7,TRBJ2-5,-,-
TGTGCCAGCAGCCAAGCTCCTATTTTAGCGATGATAGCCAAAAACATTCAGTACTTC,CASSQAPILAMIAKNIQYF,19,TRBV4-2,TRBJ2-4,-,-
TGTGCCATCAGTGATGGCCTGGCGCTTTCACCCCTCCACTTT,CAISDGLALSPLHF,14,TRBV10-3,TRBJ1-6,few,-
TGCGCCAGCAGCTTGGCGGCCTCGAACACCGGGGAGCTGTTTTTT,CASSLAASNTGELFF,15,TRBV5-1,TRBJ2-2,many,-
TGCAGTGCTAGGGAACCCAGGGGTCCCTCCTCCTACGAGCAGTACTTC,CSAREPRGPSSYEQYF,16,TRBV20-1,TRBJ2-7,-,-
TGCAGTGCTAGACCTACTCCTTCGGGAGACTATGGCTACACCTTC,CSARPTPSGDYGYTF,15,TRBV20-1,TRBJ1-2,few,-
TGTGCCAGCAGCTTAACGTTCCTAGCAGCCTCTAGCACAGATACGCAGTATTTT,CASSLTFLAASSTDTQYF,18,TRBV11-2,TRBJ2-3,-,-